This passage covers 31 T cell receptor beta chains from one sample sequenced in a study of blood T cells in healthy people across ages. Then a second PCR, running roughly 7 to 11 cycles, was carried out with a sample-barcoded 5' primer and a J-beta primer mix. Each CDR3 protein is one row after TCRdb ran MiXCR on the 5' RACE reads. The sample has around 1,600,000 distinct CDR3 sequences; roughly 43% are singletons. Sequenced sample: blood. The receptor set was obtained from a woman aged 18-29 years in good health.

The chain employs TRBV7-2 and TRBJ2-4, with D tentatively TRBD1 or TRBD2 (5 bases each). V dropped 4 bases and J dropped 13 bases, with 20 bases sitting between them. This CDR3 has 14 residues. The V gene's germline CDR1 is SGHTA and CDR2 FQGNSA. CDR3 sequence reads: CASSSPGRRHEQYF. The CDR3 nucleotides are TGTGCCAGCAGCTCACCGGGACGTCGGCATGAGCAGTACTTC.

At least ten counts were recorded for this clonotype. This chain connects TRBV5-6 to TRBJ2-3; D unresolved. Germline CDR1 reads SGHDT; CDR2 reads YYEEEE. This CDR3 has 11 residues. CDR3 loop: CLWNDTDTQYF. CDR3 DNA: TGTCTTTGGAATGACACAGATACGCAGTATTTT.

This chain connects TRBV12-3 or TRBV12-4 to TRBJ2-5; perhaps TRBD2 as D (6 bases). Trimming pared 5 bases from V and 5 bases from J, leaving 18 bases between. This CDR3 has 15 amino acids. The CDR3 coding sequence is TGTGCCAGCAGTCCCAGGCGGGGCGCCCAGGAGACCCAGTACTTC. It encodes CASSPRRGAQETQYF.

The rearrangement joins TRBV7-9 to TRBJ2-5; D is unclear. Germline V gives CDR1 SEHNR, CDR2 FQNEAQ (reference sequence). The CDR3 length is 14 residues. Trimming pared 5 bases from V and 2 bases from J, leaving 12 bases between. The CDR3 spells CASSIGSVQETQYF. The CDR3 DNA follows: TGTGCCAGCAGCATTGGTTCAGTACAAGAGACCCAGTACTTC.

CDR3 bases: TGTGCCAGCAGCCAAATAGCGGGGATCCAAGAGACCCAGTACTTC. Protein product: CASSQIAGIQETQYF. The V call is TRBV14, the J call TRBJ2-5, with TRBD2 matching over 8 bases. J was trimmed by 1 base and V by 2 bases; bases with no gene match: 3. Germline V gives CDR1 SGHDN, CDR2 FVKESK. The CDR3 is made up of 15 amino acids.

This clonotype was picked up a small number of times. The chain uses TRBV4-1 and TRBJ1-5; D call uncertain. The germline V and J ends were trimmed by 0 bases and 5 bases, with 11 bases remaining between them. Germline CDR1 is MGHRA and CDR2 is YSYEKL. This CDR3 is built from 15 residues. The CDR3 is CASSQEGGGDQPQHF. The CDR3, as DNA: TGCGCCAGCAGCCAAGAGGGAGGTGGGGATCAGCCCCAGCATTTT.

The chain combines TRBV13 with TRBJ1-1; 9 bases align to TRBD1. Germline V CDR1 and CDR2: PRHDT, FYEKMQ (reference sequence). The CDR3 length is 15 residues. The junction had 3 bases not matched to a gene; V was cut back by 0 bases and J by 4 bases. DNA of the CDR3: TGTGCCAGCAGCTTAGGGGGACAGGGAGCCACTGAAGCTTTCTTT. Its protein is CASSLGGQGATEAFF.

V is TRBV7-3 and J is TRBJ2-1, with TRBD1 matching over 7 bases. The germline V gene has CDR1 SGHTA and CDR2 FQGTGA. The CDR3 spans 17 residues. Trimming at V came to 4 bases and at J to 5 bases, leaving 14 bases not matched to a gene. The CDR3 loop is CASSSDPLPGTDNEQFF. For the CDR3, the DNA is TGTGCCAGCAGCTCCGACCCTCTTCCCGGGACAGACAATGAGCAGTTCTTC.

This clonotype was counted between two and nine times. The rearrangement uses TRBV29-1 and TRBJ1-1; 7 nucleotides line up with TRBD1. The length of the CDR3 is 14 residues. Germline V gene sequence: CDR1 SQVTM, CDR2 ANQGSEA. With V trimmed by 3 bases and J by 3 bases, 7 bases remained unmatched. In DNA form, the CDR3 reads TGCAGCGTTGAGAGGACAGGCTATCACACTGAAGCTTTCTTT. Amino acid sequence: CSVERTGYHTEAFF.

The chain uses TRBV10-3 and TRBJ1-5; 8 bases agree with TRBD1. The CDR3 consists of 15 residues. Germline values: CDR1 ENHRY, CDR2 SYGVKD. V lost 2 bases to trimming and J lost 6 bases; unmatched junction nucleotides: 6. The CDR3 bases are TGTGCCATCAGTGAGGGCGCAGGGGGCACTCAGCCCCAGCATTTT. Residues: CAISEGAGGTQPQHF.

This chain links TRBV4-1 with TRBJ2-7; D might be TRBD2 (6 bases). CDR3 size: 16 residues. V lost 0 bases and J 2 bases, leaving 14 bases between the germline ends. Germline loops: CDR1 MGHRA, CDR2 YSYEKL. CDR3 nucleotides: TGCGCCAGCAGCCAAGATTTTCGGGAGTGGACCTACGAGCAGTACTTC. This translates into CASSQDFREWTYEQYF.

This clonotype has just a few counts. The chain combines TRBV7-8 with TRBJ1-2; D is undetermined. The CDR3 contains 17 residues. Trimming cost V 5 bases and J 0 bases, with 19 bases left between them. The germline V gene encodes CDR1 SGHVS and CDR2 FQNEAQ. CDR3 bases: TGTGCCAGCAGCCCACGTGTGCCCGTTACCTCTAACTATGGCTACACCTTC. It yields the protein CASSPRVPVTSNYGYTF.

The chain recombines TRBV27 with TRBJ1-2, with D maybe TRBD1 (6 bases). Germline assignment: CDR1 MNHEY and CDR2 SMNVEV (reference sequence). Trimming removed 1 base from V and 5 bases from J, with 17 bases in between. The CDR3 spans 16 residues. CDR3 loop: CASSLFSRGGWYGYTF. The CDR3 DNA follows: TGTGCCAGCAGTTTATTTTCCAGGGGCGGTTGGTATGGCTACACCTTC.

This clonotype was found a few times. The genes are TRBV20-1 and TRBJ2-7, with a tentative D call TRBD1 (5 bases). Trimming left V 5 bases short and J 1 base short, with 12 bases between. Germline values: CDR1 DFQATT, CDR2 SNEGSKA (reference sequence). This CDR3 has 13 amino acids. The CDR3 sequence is CSAGHLLSYEQYF. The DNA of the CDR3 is TGCAGTGCTGGACACCTCTTGTCCTACGAGCAGTACTTC.

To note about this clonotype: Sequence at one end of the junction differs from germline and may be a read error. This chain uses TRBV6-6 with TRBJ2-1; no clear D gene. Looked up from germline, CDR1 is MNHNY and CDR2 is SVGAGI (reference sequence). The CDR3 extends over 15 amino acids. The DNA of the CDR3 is TGTGCCAGCAGTTACCAGTCCCCCTCCTTAAATGCGCAGTTCTTC. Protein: CASSYQSPSLNAQFF.

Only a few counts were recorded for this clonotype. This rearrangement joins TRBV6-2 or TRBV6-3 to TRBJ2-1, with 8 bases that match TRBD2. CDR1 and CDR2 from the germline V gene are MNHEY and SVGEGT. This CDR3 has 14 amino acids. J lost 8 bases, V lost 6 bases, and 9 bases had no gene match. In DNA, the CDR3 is TGTGCCAGCAGGAGGAGAGGACTAGCCGATGAGCAGTTCTTC. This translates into CASRRRGLADEQFF.

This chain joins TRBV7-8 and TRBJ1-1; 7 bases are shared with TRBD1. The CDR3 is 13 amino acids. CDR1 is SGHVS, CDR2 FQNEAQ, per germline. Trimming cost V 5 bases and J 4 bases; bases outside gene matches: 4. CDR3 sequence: CASSIGQATEAFF. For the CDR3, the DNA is TGTGCCAGCAGCATAGGACAGGCCACTGAAGCTTTCTTT.

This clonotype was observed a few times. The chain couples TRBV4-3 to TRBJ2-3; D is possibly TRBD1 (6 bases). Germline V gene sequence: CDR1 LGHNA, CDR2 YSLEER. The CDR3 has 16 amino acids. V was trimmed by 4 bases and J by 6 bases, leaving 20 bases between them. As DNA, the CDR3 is TGCGCCAGCAGCCTAAGAATAGGGGGTCTTGATGATACGCAGTATTTT. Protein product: CASSLRIGGLDDTQYF.

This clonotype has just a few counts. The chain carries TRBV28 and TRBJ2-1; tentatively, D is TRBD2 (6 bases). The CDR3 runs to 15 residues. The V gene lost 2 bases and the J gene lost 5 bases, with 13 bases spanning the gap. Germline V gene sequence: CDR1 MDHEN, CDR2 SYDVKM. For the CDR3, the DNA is TGTGCCAGCAGTTTAAGGGGACTGGAAAACAATGAGCAGTTCTTC. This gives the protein CASSLRGLENNEQFF.

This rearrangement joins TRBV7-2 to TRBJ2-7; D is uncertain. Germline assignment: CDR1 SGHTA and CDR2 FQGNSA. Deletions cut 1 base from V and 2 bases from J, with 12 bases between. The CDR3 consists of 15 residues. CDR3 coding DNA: TGTGCCAGCAGCTTAGTGGGCCAAGTAACCTACGAGCAGTACTTC. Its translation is CASSLVGQVTYEQYF.

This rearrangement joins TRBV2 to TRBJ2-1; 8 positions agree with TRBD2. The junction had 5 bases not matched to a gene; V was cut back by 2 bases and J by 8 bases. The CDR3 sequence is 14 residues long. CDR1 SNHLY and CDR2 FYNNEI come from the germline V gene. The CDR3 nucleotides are TGTGCCAGCAGTGAATACAAGCGGGGGTATGAGCAGTTCTTC. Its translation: CASSEYKRGYEQFF.

CDR3 residues: CASSLSPPGTQYF. DNA of the CDR3: TGTGCCAGCAGTCTGTCCCCTCCGGGGACCCAGTACTTC. The chain recombines TRBV6-1 with TRBJ2-5, with D hard to call. This CDR3 spans 13 amino acids. V lost 5 bases and J 7 bases, leaving 14 bases between the germline ends. Germline CDR1 reads MNHNS; CDR2 reads SASEGT.

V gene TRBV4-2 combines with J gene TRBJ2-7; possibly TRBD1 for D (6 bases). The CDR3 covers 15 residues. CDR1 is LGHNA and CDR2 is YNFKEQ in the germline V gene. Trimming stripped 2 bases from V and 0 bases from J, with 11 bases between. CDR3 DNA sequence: TGTGCCAGCAGCCAACAGGACAGTACCTCCTACGAGCAGTACTTC. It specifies CASSQQDSTSYEQYF.

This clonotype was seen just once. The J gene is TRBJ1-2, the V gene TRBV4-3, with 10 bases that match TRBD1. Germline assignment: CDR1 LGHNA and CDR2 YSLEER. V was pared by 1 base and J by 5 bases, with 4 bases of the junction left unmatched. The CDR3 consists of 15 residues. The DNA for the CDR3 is TGCGCCAGCAGCCAAGGGGGGACAGGGGATTATGGCTACACCTTC. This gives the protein CASSQGGTGDYGYTF.

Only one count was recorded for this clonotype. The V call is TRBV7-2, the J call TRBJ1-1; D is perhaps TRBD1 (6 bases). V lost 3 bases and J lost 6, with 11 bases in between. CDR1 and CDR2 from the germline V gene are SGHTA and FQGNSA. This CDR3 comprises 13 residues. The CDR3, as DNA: TGTGCCAGCAGCTTGAACAGGGCCTCTGAAGCTTTCTTT. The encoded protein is CASSLNRASEAFF. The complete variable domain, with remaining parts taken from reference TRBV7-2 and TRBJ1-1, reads GAGVSQSPSNKVTEKGKDVELRCDPISGHTALYWYRQSLGQGLEFLIYFQGNSAPDKSGLPSDRFSAERTGGSVSTLTIQRTQQEDSAVYLCASSLNRASEAFFGQGTRLTVV.

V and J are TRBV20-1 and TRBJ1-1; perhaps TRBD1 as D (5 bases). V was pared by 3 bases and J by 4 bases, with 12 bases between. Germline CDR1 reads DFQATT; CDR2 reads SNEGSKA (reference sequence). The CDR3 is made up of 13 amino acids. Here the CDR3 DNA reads TGCAGTGCTAGCGGGGGAGGGGCCACTGAAGCTTTCTTT. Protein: CSASGGGATEAFF.

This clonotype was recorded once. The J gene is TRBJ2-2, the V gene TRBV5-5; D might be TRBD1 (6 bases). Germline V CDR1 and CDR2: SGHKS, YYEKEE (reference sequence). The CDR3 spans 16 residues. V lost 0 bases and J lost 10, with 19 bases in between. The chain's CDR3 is CASSLEGVGAPSELFF. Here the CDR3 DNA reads TGTGCCAGCAGCTTGGAGGGGGTCGGGGCTCCCTCGGAGCTGTTTTTT.

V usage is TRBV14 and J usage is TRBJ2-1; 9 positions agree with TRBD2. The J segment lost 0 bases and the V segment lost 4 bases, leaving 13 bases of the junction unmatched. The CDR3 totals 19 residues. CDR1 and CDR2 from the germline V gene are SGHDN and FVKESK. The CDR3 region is CASSLRAGGPAFSYNEQFF. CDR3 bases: TGTGCCAGCAGCCTTCGAGCGGGAGGCCCTGCCTTCTCCTACAATGAGCAGTTCTTC.

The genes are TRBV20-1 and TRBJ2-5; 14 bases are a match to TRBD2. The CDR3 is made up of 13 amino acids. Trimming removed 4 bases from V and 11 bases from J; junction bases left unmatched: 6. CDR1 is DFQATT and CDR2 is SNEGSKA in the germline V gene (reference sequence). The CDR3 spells CSATRLAGGPQYF. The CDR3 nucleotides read TGCAGTGCTACCCGACTAGCGGGAGGGCCTCAGTACTTC.

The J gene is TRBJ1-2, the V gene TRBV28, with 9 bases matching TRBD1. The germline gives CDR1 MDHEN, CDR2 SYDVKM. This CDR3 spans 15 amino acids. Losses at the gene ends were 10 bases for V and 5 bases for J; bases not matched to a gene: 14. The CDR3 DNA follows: TGTGCCACCGCGGATCCGGGACAGGGTGTGTATGGCTACACCTTC. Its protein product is CATADPGQGVYGYTF.

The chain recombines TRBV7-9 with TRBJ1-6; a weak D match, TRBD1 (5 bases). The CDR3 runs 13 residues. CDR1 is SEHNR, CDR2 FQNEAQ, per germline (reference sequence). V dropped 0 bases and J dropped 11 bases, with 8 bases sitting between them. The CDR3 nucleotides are TGTGCCAGCAGCTTAGCGAGGGGTCCACCCCTCCACTTT. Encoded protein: CASSLARGPPLHF.